The present T cell receptor beta chain was sequenced within a study of blood T cell repertoires in COVID-19. CDR3 length: 15 amino acids. Germline lookup yields CDR1 SEHNR and CDR2 FQNEAQ (reference sequence). Trimming removed 5 bases from V and 2 bases from J, with 14 bases in between. Libraries were prepared by immunoSEQ multiplex PCR; TCRdb keeps only in-frame clonotypes and omits some of them. The sample consists of 400,000 or so clones, around 91% of them appearing once. The chain has TRBV7-9 and TRBJ2-3; TRBD1 might be the D (6 bases). The sample comprised peripheral blood. The sequence derives from a woman aged 40 to 50 with COVID-19, enrolled during active disease. CDR3 nucleotides: TGTGCCAGCAGCCCGCCAGGGGTCCCCACAGATACGCAGTATTTT. It yields the protein CASSPPGVPTDTQYF.